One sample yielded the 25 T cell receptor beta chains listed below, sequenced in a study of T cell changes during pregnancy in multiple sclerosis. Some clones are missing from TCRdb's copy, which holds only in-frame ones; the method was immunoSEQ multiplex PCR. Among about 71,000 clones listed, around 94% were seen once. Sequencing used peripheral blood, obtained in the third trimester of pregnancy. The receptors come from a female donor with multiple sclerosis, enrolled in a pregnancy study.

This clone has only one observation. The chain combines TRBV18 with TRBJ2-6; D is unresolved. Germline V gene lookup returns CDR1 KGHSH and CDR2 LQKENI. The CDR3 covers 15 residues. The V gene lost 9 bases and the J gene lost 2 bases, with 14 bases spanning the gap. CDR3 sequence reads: CASKKEVAGANVLTF. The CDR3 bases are TGTGCCAGTAAAAAAGAGGTAGCTGGGGCCAACGTCCTGACTTTC.

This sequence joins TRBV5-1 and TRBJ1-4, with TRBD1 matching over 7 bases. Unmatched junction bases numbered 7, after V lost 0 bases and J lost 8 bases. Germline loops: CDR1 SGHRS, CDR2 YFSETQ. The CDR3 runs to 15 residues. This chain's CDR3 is CASSLVEGAGEKLFF. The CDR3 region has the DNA TGCGCCAGCAGCTTGGTCGAGGGGGCCGGAGAAAAACTGTTTTTT.

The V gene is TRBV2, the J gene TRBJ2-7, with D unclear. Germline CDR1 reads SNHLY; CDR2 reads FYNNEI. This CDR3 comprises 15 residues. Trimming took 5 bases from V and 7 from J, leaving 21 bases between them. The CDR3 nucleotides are TGTGCCAGCAGTACTCATTCCCTCCTGACATTGGAGCAGTACTTC. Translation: CASSTHSLLTLEQYF.

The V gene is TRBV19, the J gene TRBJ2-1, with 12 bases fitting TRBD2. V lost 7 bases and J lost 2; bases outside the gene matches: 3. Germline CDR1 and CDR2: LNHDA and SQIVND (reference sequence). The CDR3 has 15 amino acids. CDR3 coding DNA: TGTGCCAGTAAAAGACTAGCGGGAGCCTACAATGAGCAGTTCTTC. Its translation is CASKRLAGAYNEQFF.

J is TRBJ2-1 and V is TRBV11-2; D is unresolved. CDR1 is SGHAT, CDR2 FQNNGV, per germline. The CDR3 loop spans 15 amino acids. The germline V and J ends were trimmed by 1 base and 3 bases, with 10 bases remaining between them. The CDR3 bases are TGTGCCAGCAGCTTAGGATCGTCGAGCTACAATGAGCAGTTCTTC. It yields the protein CASSLGSSSYNEQFF.

CDR3 loop: CASNLRVTDTQYF. The CDR3 DNA sequence: TGTGCCAGTAACTTGCGGGTCACAGATACGCAGTATTTT. This chain links TRBV19 with TRBJ2-3, with D perhaps TRBD2 (5 bases). CDR1 and CDR2 from the germline V gene are LNHDA and SQIVND (reference sequence). The CDR3 consists of 13 residues. Trimming removed 7 bases from V and 2 bases from J, with 10 bases in between.

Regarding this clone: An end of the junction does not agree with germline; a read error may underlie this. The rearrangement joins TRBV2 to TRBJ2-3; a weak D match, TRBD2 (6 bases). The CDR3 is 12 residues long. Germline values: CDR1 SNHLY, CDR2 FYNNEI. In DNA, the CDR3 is TGCGCGGGCGGGACTGACACAGATACGCAGTATTTT. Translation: CAGGTDTDTQYF.

This CDR3 is CASSEELAGAYNEQFF. CDR3 in DNA: TGTGCCAGCAGCGAGGAACTAGCGGGAGCCTACAATGAGCAGTTCTTC. The rearrangement links TRBV9 to TRBJ2-1; 11 nucleotides align to TRBD2. V was pared by 3 bases and J by 2 bases, with 4 bases of the junction left unmatched. Looked up from germline, CDR1 is SGDLS and CDR2 is YYNGEE. The CDR3 totals 16 residues.

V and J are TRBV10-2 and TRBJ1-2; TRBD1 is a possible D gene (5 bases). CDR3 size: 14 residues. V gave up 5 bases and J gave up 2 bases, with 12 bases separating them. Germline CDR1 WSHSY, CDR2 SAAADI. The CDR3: CASSYRTTNYGYTF. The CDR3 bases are TGCGCCAGCAGTTACAGGACGACCAACTATGGCTACACCTTC.

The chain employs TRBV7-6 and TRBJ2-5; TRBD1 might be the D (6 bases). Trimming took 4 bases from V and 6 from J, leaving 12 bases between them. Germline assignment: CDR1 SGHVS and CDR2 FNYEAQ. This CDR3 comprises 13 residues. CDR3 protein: CASSYGQKKTQYF. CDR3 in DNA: TGTGCCAGCAGCTACGGACAGAAAAAGACCCAGTACTTC. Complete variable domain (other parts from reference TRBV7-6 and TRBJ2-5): GAGVSQSPRYKVTKRGQDVALRCDPISGHVSLYWYRQALGQGPEFLTYFNYEAQQDKSGLPNDRFSAERPEGSISTLTIQRTEQRDSAMYRCASSYGQKKTQYFGPGTRLLVL.

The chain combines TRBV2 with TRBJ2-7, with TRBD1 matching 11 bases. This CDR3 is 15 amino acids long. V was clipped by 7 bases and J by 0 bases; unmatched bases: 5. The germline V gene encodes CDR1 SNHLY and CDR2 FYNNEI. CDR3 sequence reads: CASTPGTGGSYEQYF. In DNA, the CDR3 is TGTGCCAGCACCCCCGGGACAGGGGGCTCCTACGAGCAGTACTTC.

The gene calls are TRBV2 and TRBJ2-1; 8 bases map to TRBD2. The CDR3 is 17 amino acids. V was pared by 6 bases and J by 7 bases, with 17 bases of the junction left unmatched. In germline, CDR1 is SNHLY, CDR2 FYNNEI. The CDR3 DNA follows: TGTGCCAGCAGACGATTAATCAGCGGGAGAGGTTGGAATGAGCAGTTCTTC. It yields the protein CASRRLISGRGWNEQFF.

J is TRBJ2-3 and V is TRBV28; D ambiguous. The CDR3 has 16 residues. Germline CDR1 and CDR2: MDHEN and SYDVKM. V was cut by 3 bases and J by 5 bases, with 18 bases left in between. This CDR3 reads CASSLSYSRPGDTQYF. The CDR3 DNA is TGTGCCAGCAGTTTGTCTTACAGCCGACCCGGAGATACGCAGTATTTT.

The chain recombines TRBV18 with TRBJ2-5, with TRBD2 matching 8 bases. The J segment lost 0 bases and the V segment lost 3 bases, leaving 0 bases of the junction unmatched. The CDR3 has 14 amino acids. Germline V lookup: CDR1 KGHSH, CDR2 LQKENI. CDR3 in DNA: TGTGCCAGCTCACCGACTAGCGACCAAGAGACCCAGTACTTC. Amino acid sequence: CASSPTSDQETQYF.

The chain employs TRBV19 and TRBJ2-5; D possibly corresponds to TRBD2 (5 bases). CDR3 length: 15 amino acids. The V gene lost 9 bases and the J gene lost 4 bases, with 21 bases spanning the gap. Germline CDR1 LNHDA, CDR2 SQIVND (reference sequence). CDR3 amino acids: CASTAGGNIGETQYF. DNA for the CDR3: TGTGCCAGCACCGCCGGAGGAAATATCGGAGAGACCCAGTACTTC.

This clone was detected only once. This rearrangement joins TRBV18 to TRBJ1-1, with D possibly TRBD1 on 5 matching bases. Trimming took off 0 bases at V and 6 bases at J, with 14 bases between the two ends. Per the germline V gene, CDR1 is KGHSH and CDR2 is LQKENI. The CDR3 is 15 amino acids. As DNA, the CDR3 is TGTGCCAGCTCACCACCTAGTCAGGGCCGGGCTGAAGCTTTCTTT. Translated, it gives CASSPPSQGRAEAFF. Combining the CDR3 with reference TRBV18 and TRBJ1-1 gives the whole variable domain NAGVMQNPRHLVRRRGQEARLRCSPMKGHSHVYWYRQLPEEGLKFMVYLQKENIIDESGMPKERFSAEFPKEGPSILRIQQVVRGDSAAYFCASSPPSQGRAEAFFGQGTRLTVV.

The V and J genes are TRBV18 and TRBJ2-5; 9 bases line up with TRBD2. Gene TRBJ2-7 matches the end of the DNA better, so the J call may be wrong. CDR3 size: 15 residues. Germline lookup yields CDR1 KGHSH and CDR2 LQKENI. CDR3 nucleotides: TGTGCCAGCTCAACGACTAGCGGAACATTCTACGAGCAGTACTTC. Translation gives CASSTTSGTFYEQYF.

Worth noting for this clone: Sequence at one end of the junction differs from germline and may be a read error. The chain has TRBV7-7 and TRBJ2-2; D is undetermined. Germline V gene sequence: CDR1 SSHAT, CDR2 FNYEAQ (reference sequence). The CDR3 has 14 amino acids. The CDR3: CASSSQEDTGELFF. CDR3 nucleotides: TGTGCTAGCAGCTCACAAGAGGACACCGGGGAGCTGTTTTTT. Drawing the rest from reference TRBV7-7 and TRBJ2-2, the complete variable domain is GAGVSQSPRYKVTKRGQDVTLRCDPISSHATLYWYQQALGQGPEFLTYFNYEAQPDKSGLPSDRFSAERPEGSISTLTIQRTEQRDSAMYRCASSSQEDTGELFFGEGSRLTVL.

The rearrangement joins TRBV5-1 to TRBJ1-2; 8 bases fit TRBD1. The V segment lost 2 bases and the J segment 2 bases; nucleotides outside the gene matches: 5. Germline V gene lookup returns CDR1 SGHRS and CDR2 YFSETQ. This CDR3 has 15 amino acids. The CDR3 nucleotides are TGCGCCAGCAGCTTCGGACAGGGCTACAACTATGGCTACACCTTC. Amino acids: CASSFGQGYNYGYTF.

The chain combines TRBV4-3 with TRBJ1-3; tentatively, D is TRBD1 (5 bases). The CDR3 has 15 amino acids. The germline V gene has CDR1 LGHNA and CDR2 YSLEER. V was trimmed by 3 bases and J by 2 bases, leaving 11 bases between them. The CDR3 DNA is TGCGCCAGCAGCCAGATATACAGGCCTGGAAACACCATATATTTT. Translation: CASSQIYRPGNTIYF.

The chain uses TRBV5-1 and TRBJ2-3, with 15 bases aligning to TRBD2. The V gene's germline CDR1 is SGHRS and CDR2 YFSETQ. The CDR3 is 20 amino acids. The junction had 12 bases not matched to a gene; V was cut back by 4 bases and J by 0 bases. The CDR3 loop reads CASSKPGLAGGRTSTDTQYF. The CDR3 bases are TGCGCCAGCAGCAAACCGGGACTAGCGGGAGGCCGTACTAGCACAGATACGCAGTATTTT.

The CDR3 protein is CASSETGLTYEQYF. In nucleotides, the CDR3 is TGTGCCAGCAGTGAAACGGGACTCACCTACGAGCAGTACTTC. V and J are TRBV27 and TRBJ2-5; D may be TRBD2 (6 bases). Judging by the DNA end, TRBJ2-7 fits better; the J call may be wrong. CDR1 is MNHEY, CDR2 SMNVEV, per germline (reference sequence). The CDR3 totals 14 residues.

The CDR3 sequence is CASSLGVAGGIGEQFF. The DNA of the CDR3 is TGTGCCAGCAGCTTAGGTGTAGCGGGAGGAATTGGCGAGCAGTTCTTC. This chain links TRBV11-2 with TRBJ2-1; 10 bases map to TRBD2. The trim removed 1 base at V and 10 bases at J, leaving 10 bases unmatched. CDR3 size: 16 residues. CDR1 and CDR2 from the germline V gene are SGHAT and FQNNGV.

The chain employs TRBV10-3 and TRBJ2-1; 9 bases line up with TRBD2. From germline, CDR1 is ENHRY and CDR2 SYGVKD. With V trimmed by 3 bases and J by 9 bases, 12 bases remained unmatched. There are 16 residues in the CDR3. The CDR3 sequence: CAISDLASGMDGEQFF. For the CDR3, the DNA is TGTGCCATCAGTGACCTGGCTAGCGGGATGGACGGTGAGCAGTTCTTC.

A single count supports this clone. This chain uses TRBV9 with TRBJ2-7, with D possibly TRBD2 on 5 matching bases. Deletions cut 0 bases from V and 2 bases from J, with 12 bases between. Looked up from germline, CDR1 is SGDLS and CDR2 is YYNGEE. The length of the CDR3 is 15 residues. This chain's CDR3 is CASSVVRDGTYEQYF. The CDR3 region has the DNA TGTGCCAGCAGCGTAGTTAGAGACGGGACCTACGAGCAGTACTTC.